What follows are 30 T cell receptor beta chains derived from one specimen sequenced in a study of shared clonotypes between healthy human individuals. Only in-frame clones appear in the TCRdb table, and some are missing; sequencing was by immunoSEQ multiplex PCR. The sample shows more than 850,000 clones, around 78% of them seen only once. Sequenced input: memory CD4+ T cells from PBMCs. Described subset: CD45RA-negative fraction. These receptors originate from a man younger than 35 in good health. Some clones in this sample may be carry-over from other donors' samples.

The rearrangement links TRBV5-1 to TRBJ2-7; TRBD1 matches at 10 bases. The CDR3 runs to 15 residues. The V segment lost 4 bases and the J segment 6 bases; nucleotides outside the gene matches: 10. Germline-derived CDR1 and CDR2 are SGHRS and YFSETQ. CDR3 DNA: TGCGCCAGCAGCAGGGGACAGGGGCCCCCCGCCGAGCAGTACTTC. Protein product: CASSRGQGPPAEQYF.

The table lists this clone with a count of one. The gene calls are TRBV9 and TRBJ2-2, with a possible D match to TRBD2 (6 bases). CDR3 length equals 15 residues. CDR1 is SGDLS, CDR2 YYNGEE, per germline. With 3 bases removed from V and 1 base from J, the gap between germline ends came to 10 bases. In DNA, the CDR3 is TGTGCCAGCAGCGGGGGGACTGGGAACACCGGGGAGCTGTTTTTT. As protein: CASSGGTGNTGELFF. The full variable domain, with the rest looked up from reference TRBV9 and TRBJ2-2, is DSGVTQTPKHLITATGQRVTLRCSPRSGDLSVYWYQQSLDQGLQFLIQYYNGEERAKGNILERFSAQQFPDLHSELNLSSLELGDSALYFCASSGGTGNTGELFFGEGSRLTVL.

On this clone: Other DNA sequences in the sample encode the same CDR3. The V and J genes are TRBV11-3 and TRBJ2-1; a weak D match, TRBD2 (6 bases). CDR3 size: 12 residues. CDR1 SGHNT and CDR2 YENEEA come from the germline V gene. Deletions cut 6 bases from V and 8 bases from J, with 11 bases between. The CDR3 coding sequence is TGTGCCAGCAGTCCCGGAGGGGATGAGCAGTTCTTC. Translating gives CASSPGGDEQFF.

The V call is TRBV4-1, the J call TRBJ2-1, with D perhaps matching TRBD1 (5 bases). Trimming removed 0 bases from V and 7 bases from J, with 19 bases in between. Germline values: CDR1 MGHRA, CDR2 YSYEKL. The CDR3 runs to 17 residues. CDR3 sequence: CASSQDWQGSIGNEQFF. In DNA, the CDR3 is TGCGCCAGCAGCCAAGATTGGCAGGGTAGTATTGGGAATGAGCAGTTCTTC.

The chain recombines TRBV10-3 with TRBJ1-2, with a tentative D call TRBD1 (5 bases). The germline V and J ends were trimmed by 4 bases and 4 bases, with 10 bases remaining between them. The germline gives CDR1 ENHRY, CDR2 SYGVKD. CDR3 length: 13 residues. CDR3 loop: CAISGGRGYGYTF. The CDR3 DNA is TGTGCCATCAGTGGGGGCCGGGGCTATGGCTACACCTTC.

The genes are TRBV5-1 and TRBJ1-4, with 8 bases that match TRBD1. The CDR3 has 15 residues. Trimming took 0 bases from V and 8 from J; bases not matched to a gene: 6. Looked up from germline, CDR1 is SGHRS and CDR2 is YFSETQ. CDR3: CASSLGSRGREKLFF. DNA of the CDR3: TGCGCCAGCAGCTTGGGCAGCAGGGGGCGCGAAAAACTGTTTTTT. Complete variable domain (other parts from reference TRBV5-1 and TRBJ1-4): KAGVTQTPRYLIKTRGQQVTLSCSPISGHRSVSWYQQTPGQGLQFLFEYFSETQRNKGNFPGRFSGRQFSNSRSEMNVSTLELGDSALYLCASSLGSRGREKLFFGSGTQLSVL.

The chain employs TRBV28 and TRBJ1-4; TRBD1 aligns across 8 bases. Germline assignment: CDR1 MDHEN and CDR2 SYDVKM. The CDR3 has 15 amino acids. Trimming at V came to 2 bases and at J to 4 bases, leaving 3 bases not matched to a gene. The CDR3 region has the DNA TGTGCCAGCAGTTTACCCGACAGGGGTAATGAAAAACTGTTTTTT. Translation gives CASSLPDRGNEKLFF.

V gene TRBV4-1 combines with J gene TRBJ2-7, with TRBD1 matching over 8 bases. Germline assignment: CDR1 MGHRA and CDR2 YSYEKL. J gave up 12 bases and V 4 bases, and 14 bases lay outside the gene matches. The CDR3 has 14 residues. The CDR3 reads CASSRGMDRELPYF. DNA for the CDR3: TGCGCCAGCAGCCGAGGTATGGACAGGGAGTTACCGTACTTC.

The CDR3 coding sequence is TGTGCCAGCAGCGTTCCAGGGGCCTATGGCTACACCTTC. Its protein is CASSVPGAYGYTF. The rearrangement joins TRBV9 to TRBJ1-2; tentatively, D is TRBD1 (6 bases). This CDR3 contains 13 residues. V lost 2 bases and J lost 4, with 9 bases in between. From germline, CDR1 is SGDLS and CDR2 YYNGEE.

The chain couples TRBV7-3 to TRBJ1-3; tentative D call: TRBD1 (5 bases). V gave up 2 bases and J gave up 1 base, with 9 bases separating them. CDR1 and CDR2 from the germline V gene are SGHTA and FQGTGA. The length of the CDR3 is 15 residues. The CDR3 spells CASSLSGGSGNTIYF. CDR3 sequence (DNA): TGTGCCAGCAGCTTATCGGGGGGTTCTGGAAACACCATATATTTT.

The chain joins TRBV5-1 to TRBJ2-5; 10 bases fit TRBD1. This CDR3 contains 15 residues. The ends lost 0 bases at V and 6 bases at J; junction bases unmatched: 5. Germline-derived CDR1 and CDR2 are SGHRS and YFSETQ. This CDR3 reads CASSLVRDRGKTQYF. The CDR3 DNA follows: TGCGCCAGCAGCTTGGTTAGGGACAGGGGTAAGACCCAGTACTTC. The whole variable domain, remainder taken from reference TRBV5-1 and TRBJ2-5, is KAGVTQTPRYLIKTRGQQVTLSCSPISGHRSVSWYQQTPGQGLQFLFEYFSETQRNKGNFPGRFSGRQFSNSRSEMNVSTLELGDSALYLCASSLVRDRGKTQYFGPGTRLLVL.

The V and J genes are TRBV15 and TRBJ1-1; no clear D. The germline V gene encodes CDR1 LNHNV and CDR2 YYDKDF (reference sequence). The V end lost 0 bases, the J end lost 2 bases, and 13 bases lay between the germline ends. The CDR3 contains 16 residues. In DNA form, the CDR3 reads TGTGCCACCAGCAGAGATTGGCCAGACACTAACACTGAAGCTTTCTTT. Protein: CATSRDWPDTNTEAFF. The variable domain in full, completed from reference TRBV15 and TRBJ1-1, reads DAMVIQNPRYQVTQFGKPVTLSCSQTLNHNVMYWYQQKSSQAPKLLFHYYDKDFNNEADTPDNFQSRRPNTSFCFLDIRSPGLGDTAMYLCATSRDWPDTNTEAFFGQGTRLTVV.

This clone was seen a single time. This chain links TRBV15 with TRBJ2-7, with TRBD2 matching 13 bases. The CDR3 is made up of 18 amino acids. J was trimmed by 4 bases and V by 3 bases; bases with no gene match: 12. Germline-derived CDR1 and CDR2 are LNHNV and YYDKDF (reference sequence). The CDR3 sequence is CATSSPGGLAGAGYEQYF. CDR3 DNA sequence: TGTGCCACCAGCAGTCCCGGTGGACTAGCGGGAGCCGGGTACGAGCAGTACTTC.

The chain links TRBV30 to TRBJ1-3; D is uncertain. The CDR3 length is 14 residues. In germline, CDR1 is GTSNPN, CDR2 SVGIG (reference sequence). V was cut by 5 bases and J by 2 bases, with 13 bases left in between. In DNA form, the CDR3 reads TGTGCCTGGGGAGCCGGGGTCGCTGGAAACACCATATATTTT. Amino acids: CAWGAGVAGNTIYF.

V is TRBV27 and J is TRBJ2-7, with no clear D. CDR1 and CDR2 (germline): MNHEY, SMNVEV (reference sequence). This CDR3 has 15 residues. Trimming shortened V by 4 bases and J by 3 bases, and 16 bases separated the two germline ends. For the CDR3, the DNA is TGTGCCAGCAGTTCGTACACCGGCCCCAACTACGAGCAGTACTTC. Its translation: CASSSYTGPNYEQYF.

This rearrangement joins TRBV7-2 to TRBJ2-1; D call uncertain. Germline CDR1 and CDR2: SGHTA and FQGNSA. Trimming took 5 bases from V and 7 from J, leaving 18 bases between them. This CDR3 has 15 amino acids. The CDR3 spells CASSPPPGRLNEQFF. The CDR3 DNA reads TGTGCCAGCAGCCCCCCCCCAGGTCGATTAAATGAGCAGTTCTTC.

V and J are TRBV7-9 and TRBJ2-1, with TRBD1 matching over 10 bases. The trim removed 1 base at V and 2 bases at J, leaving 5 bases unmatched. Germline V gene data show CDR1 as SEHNR and CDR2 as FQNEAQ (reference sequence). The CDR3 totals 17 residues. The CDR3 loop reads CASSLGVDRGTYNEQFF. The CDR3 DNA is TGTGCCAGCAGCTTAGGTGTGGACAGGGGGACCTACAATGAGCAGTTCTTC.

This clone showed up just once. The chain links TRBV11-2 to TRBJ2-3, with 7 bases matching TRBD1. The V segment lost 2 bases and the J segment 8 bases; nucleotides outside the gene matches: 10. The CDR3 sequence is 15 residues long. CDR1 is SGHAT, CDR2 FQNNGV, per germline. The CDR3 here is CASSLPTGVGTTQYF. CDR3 nucleotide sequence: TGTGCCAGCAGCTTACCAACAGGGGTCGGCACTACGCAGTATTTT.

This clone was seen once. The genes are TRBV20-1 and TRBJ1-4; no firm D call. This CDR3 is built from 11 residues. Trimming removed 3 bases from V and 8 bases from J, with 7 bases in between. Germline CDR1 reads DFQATT; CDR2 reads SNEGSKA (reference sequence). The CDR3 loop is CSASRAEKLFF. CDR3 sequence (DNA): TGCAGTGCTAGTCGGGCGGAAAAACTGTTTTTT.

The gene calls are TRBV23-1 and TRBJ1-5; TRBD1 matches 9 bases. TRBV23-1 is sorted into the ORF group, with uncertain function. This CDR3 is built from 17 residues. The trim removed 4 bases at V and 5 bases at J, leaving 12 bases unmatched. The CDR3 loop reads CASSPPTGGDGYQPQHF. DNA of the CDR3: TGCGCCAGCAGTCCCCCCACAGGGGGCGATGGTTATCAGCCCCAGCATTTT.

This chain links TRBV10-2 with TRBJ1-1, with 11 bases lining up with TRBD1. Germline CDR1 WSHSY, CDR2 SAAADI. The CDR3 contains 18 residues. The junction had 12 bases not matched to a gene; V was cut back by 6 bases and J by 0 bases. As DNA, the CDR3 is TGCGCCAGCAGGGGCCGGGACAGGGGGTCCCATCTGAACACTGAAGCTTTCTTT. It codes for CASRGRDRGSHLNTEAFF.

The chain is built from TRBV7-9 and TRBJ2-1; 8 nucleotides line up with TRBD2. CDR1 SEHNR and CDR2 FQNEAQ come from the germline V gene (reference sequence). J was trimmed by 2 bases and V by 4 bases; bases with no gene match: 10. The CDR3 sequence is 17 residues long. The CDR3 nucleotides are TGTGCCAGCAGCTCAACTGGGGCGGGAGGACCCTACAATGAGCAGTTCTTC. Its translation is CASSSTGAGGPYNEQFF. Using reference TRBV7-9 and TRBJ2-1 for the parts outside the CDR3, the full variable domain is DTGVSQNPRHKITKRGQNVTFRCDPISEHNRLYWYRQTLGQGPEFLTYFQNEAQLEKSRLLSDRFSAERPKGSFSTLEIQRTEQGDSAMYLCASSSTGAGGPYNEQFFGPGTRLTVL.

The chain has TRBV5-4 and TRBJ2-4; TRBD2 aligns across 13 bases. The CDR3 has 18 residues. Germline CDR1 is SGHNT and CDR2 is YYREEE (reference sequence). Unmatched junction bases numbered 8, after V lost 4 bases and J lost 1 base. The CDR3 region is CASSAGTSGTSAKNIQYF. CDR3 sequence (DNA): TGTGCCAGCAGCGCCGGGACTAGCGGGACTTCGGCCAAAAACATTCAGTACTTC.

This sequence joins TRBV7-3 and TRBJ2-6, with 8 nucleotides matching TRBD2. CDR3 size: 15 residues. Germline V CDR1 and CDR2: SGHTA, FQGTGA. The V gene end was trimmed by 4 bases and the J gene end by 2 bases; junction bases not matched to a gene: 1. The CDR3 DNA sequence: TGTGCCAGCAGCTCGGGACTAGCTGGGGCCAACGTCCTGACTTTC. This gives the protein CASSSGLAGANVLTF.

The chain is built from TRBV4-1 and TRBJ2-7; D is perhaps TRBD2 (8 bases). The CDR3 extends over 15 amino acids. Trimming pared 4 bases from V and 8 bases from J, leaving 21 bases between. Germline V gene sequence: CDR1 MGHRA, CDR2 YSYEKL. CDR3 loop: CASSPGGAGGVKQYF. The CDR3 DNA reads as TGCGCCAGCAGCCCGGGGGGGGCAGGGGGAGTCAAGCAGTACTTC.

The rearrangement uses TRBV14 and TRBJ2-2; D remains ambiguous. This CDR3 has 15 amino acids. Germline CDR1 is SGHDN and CDR2 is FVKESK. With 2 bases removed from V and 0 bases from J, the gap between germline ends came to 7 bases. CDR3 in DNA: TGTGCCAGCAGCCAATGGCGGCCGAACACCGGGGAGCTGTTTTTT. Its translation is CASSQWRPNTGELFF.

J is TRBJ1-1 and V is TRBV30; 9 nucleotides agree with TRBD1. The CDR3 consists of 12 residues. V trimming: 4 bases; J trimming: 7 bases; junction bases outside the gene matches: 4. Germline CDR1 reads GTSNPN; CDR2 reads SVGIG (reference sequence). The chain's CDR3 is CAWNRGQGEAFF. As DNA, the CDR3 is TGTGCCTGGAACAGGGGGCAAGGTGAAGCTTTCTTT. Looking up the rest from reference TRBV30 and TRBJ1-1 gives the full variable domain: SQTIHQWPATLVQPVGSPLSLECTVEGTSNPNLYWYRQAAGRGLQLLFYSVGIGQISSEVPQNLSASRPQDRQFILSSKKLLLSDSGFYLCAWNRGQGEAFFGQGTRLTVV.

This clone was seen only once. The rearrangement uses TRBV6-1 and TRBJ2-7; maybe TRBD1 (6 bases). V dropped 7 bases and J dropped 0 bases, with 16 bases sitting between them. From germline, CDR1 is MNHNS and CDR2 SASEGT. The CDR3 contains 15 residues. The CDR3 sequence: CASTQYWTASYEQYF. CDR3 nucleotides: TGTGCCAGCACCCAATATTGGACAGCCTCCTACGAGCAGTACTTC.

The CDR3, as DNA: TGTGCCAGCACCCTGGTAGCGGGAGGGGCCTACGAGCAGTACTTC. This encodes CASTLVAGGAYEQYF. This chain joins TRBV7-8 and TRBJ2-7, with TRBD2 matching over 11 bases. The germline gives CDR1 SGHVS, CDR2 FQNEAQ. V was pared by 7 bases and J by 2 bases, with 7 bases of the junction left unmatched. The CDR3 is 15 amino acids. Full variable domain (remainder filled in from reference TRBV7-8 and TRBJ2-7): GAGVSQSPRYKVAKRGQDVALRCDPISGHVSLFWYQQALGQGPEFLTYFQNEAQLDKSGLPSDRFFAERPEGSVSTLKIQRTQQEDSAVYLCASTLVAGGAYEQYFGPGTRLTVT.

Only a few counts were recorded for this clone. The chain is built from TRBV7-2 and TRBJ2-3; tentatively, D is TRBD2 (6 bases). The CDR3 consists of 18 residues. V dropped 1 base and J dropped 4 bases, with 21 bases sitting between them. Looked up from germline, CDR1 is SGHTA and CDR2 is FQGNSA. The chain's CDR3 is CASSLGLLAHASADTQYF. Here the CDR3 DNA reads TGTGCCAGCAGCTTAGGGCTACTAGCTCACGCTAGCGCAGATACGCAGTATTTT.